This entry concerns a single T cell receptor (beta chain). This record comes from a study of siplizumab effects on memory and regulatory T cells. Some clones are missing from TCRdb's copy, which holds only in-frame ones; the method was immunoSEQ multiplex PCR. The data show some 100,000 clones, over 85% seen once. This clonotype was obtained from a human donor in good health. Sample: CD8+ T cells sorted from blood.

The CDR3 bases are TGTGCCAGCAGCCAAGATGGGACATCTGGGGCCAACGTCCTGACTTTC. Protein: CASSQDGTSGANVLTF. The chain employs TRBV4-2 and TRBJ2-6; a possible D gene is TRBD1 (6 bases). The CDR3 length is 16 residues. The germline V and J ends were trimmed by 0 bases and 1 base, with 7 bases remaining between them. Germline CDR1 reads LGHNA; CDR2 reads YNFKEQ.